This T cell receptor (beta chain) was documented in a study of cytomegalovirus exposure and HLA in healthy donors. Study-level results: With high specificity and sensitivity, the classifier reportedly diagnosed cytomegalovirus status. For most subjects, TCR beta sequences were reported to predict HLA-A and HLA-B alleles with accuracy.

Trimming shortened V by 2 bases and J by 6 bases, and 14 bases separated the two germline ends. Germline-derived CDR1 and CDR2 are MDHEN and SYDVKM. This CDR3 is 14 amino acids long. Remarks on this clone: The antigen is unknown.

The PCR employed 60 Vbeta primers together with 13 Jbeta primers. Original handling: In a later analysis, some 80 million unique TCR beta chains included roughly 11 million shared by two or more donors. Method: immunoSEQ multiplex PCR; TCRdb's copy keeps in-frame clones and lacks some. V and J calls and clone size follow that table, whereas D and trimming were derived from the DNA. The table shows 200,000 or so clones, with 65% to 90% occurring only once. The sequenced material came from PBMCs. The chain links TRBV28 to TRBJ2-7; possible D gene TRBD2, 5 bases. The TCR sequence derives from a girl aged 5 to 17 in good health and CMV-seronegative. The CDR3 spells CASSLEYGLSEQYF. The CDR3 nucleotides read TGTGCCAGCAGTTTAGAGTATGGACTCTCCGAGCAGTACTTC.